This entry is about one T cell receptor (beta chain). With 60 Vbeta and 13 Jbeta primers, the PCR was carried out. In the study's own analysis: Approximately 83 million unique TCR beta chains, roughly 10 million shared, were counted in a later analysis. Measured with immunoSEQ multiplex PCR; TCRdb has only the in-frame clones, and not every one. The D gene and trimming were derived from the DNA, and the V and J assignments and clone size from that table. Of around 130,000 clones in the sample, 70% to 80% are singletons; the top ten hold around 2.5%. The data belong to a study of cytomegalovirus exposure and HLA in healthy donors. The CDR3 extends over 16 amino acids. In germline, CDR1 is SGHRS, CDR2 YFSETQ. V was pared by 0 bases and J by 2 bases, with 12 bases between.

J is TRBJ1-5 and V is TRBV5-1; perhaps TRBD1 as D (6 bases). Sequenced material: PBMCs. This clonotype was obtained from a woman aged 55-69 years in good health and CMV-seropositive. The CDR3 coding sequence is TGCGCCAGCAGCTTGGAAGGCAGGGGAGGCAATCAGCCCCAGCATTTT. The encoded protein is CASSLEGRGGNQPQHF.